This note documents a single T cell receptor beta chain sequence. Its antigen is currently not known. No base qualities exist here, and no much larger clone lies one base off it. This record comes from a study of blood T cell repertoires in COVID-19 (dated by TCRdb to 2019 to 2021). Concerning the study at large: The collaborator samples originated in the United States, Italy and Spain and spanned the acute and convalescent phases of COVID-19. The material from the prospective study consisted of cDNA or gDNA derived from T cells, B-cell-depleted T cells, or PBMCs. Subjects who had been exposed to COVID-19, were actively infected with it, or had recovered from it provided the deeply sampled blood TCRbeta repertoires that made up the dataset. The repertoires were released in a freely available public database intended as a resource for research on the immune response to SARS-CoV-2. Samples were obtained from the ongoing ImmuneRACE study (first 160 participants) and from over 1,000 subjects provided by 6 global collaborators. The sample metadata nearly always contained a de-identified subject ID, COVID-19 status, age in years and sex. Where available, HLA class I and class II types were taken from metadata supplied by the sample provider and were not determined by assay-based typing.

Collaborating institutions collected whole blood in K2EDTA tubes following their own protocols. Collaborator samples were shipped for TCRbeta analysis as frozen whole blood, isolated PBMCs, or DNA extracted from either sample type. Study-wide conclusions, independent of this receptor: The quantity of clinical and demographic metadata differed by source and by participant and was supplied without curation.

V loses 2 bases, J loses 1 base, and the germline ends lie 11 bases apart. Per the germline V gene (reference sequence), LNHDA is the CDR1 and SQIVND is the CDR2. The CDR3 contains 16 residues, cysteine and phenylalanine counted. Only the CDR3 DNA is retained, 48 bases long and in frame from the first base. The immunoSEQ Assay, a bias-controlled multiplex PCR, was used to amplify TCRbeta CDR3 regions from genomic DNA. Regarding the original processing steps: Nucleated cell counts per sample were estimated from amplification of reference gene primers within the assay. Sequence reads were collapsed and filtered to measure the absolute abundance of every unique TCRbeta CDR3 rearrangement. For each sample, productive Simpson clonality was calculated by taking the square root of Simpson's diversity index across productive rearrangements. In TCRdb, the immuneACCESS table is reduced to in-frame sequences with V and J assigned. These tables do not hold every clone; where another copy was compared, an unresolved V gene accounts for under half, and the others remain unexplained. From that table come the V and J calls and clone size; the DNA was used to work out D and trimming. The sample table lists 65,000 to 80,000 clones, 70% to 90% of them with a count of one. The ten largest clones capture about 2.7% of the sample.

Recombination joined TRBV19 with TRBJ2-2, with the D gene too uncertain to name. The sequencing input was peripheral blood. The TCR was taken from a man in his 70s with active or convalescent COVID-19. The DNA sequence reads TGTGCCAGTAGTATATCCCCTTCAGGGAACACCGGGGAGCTGTTTTTT. It is translated as CASSISPSGNTGELFF.